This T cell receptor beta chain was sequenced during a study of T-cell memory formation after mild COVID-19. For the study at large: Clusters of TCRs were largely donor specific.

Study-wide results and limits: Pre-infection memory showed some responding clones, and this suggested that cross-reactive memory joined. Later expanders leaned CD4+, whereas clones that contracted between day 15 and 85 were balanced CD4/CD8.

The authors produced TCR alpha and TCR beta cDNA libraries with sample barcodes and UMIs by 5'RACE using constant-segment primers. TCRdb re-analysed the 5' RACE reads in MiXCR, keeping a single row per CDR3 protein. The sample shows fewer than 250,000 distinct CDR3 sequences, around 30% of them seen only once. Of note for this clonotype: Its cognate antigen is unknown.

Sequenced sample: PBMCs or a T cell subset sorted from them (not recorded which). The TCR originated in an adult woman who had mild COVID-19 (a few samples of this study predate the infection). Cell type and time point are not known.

The CDR3, as DNA: TGTGCCACCGCAGGTGGGGTCCATGAGCAGTTCTTC. Translated: CATAGGVHEQFF. This chain connects TRBV15 to TRBJ2-1; the D is unclear. V dropped 8 bases and J dropped 8 bases, with 13 bases sitting between them. The CDR3 has 12 amino acids. Germline V gene data show CDR1 as LNHNV and CDR2 as YYDKDF (reference sequence).